Shown below are 20 T cell receptor beta chains from a single sample sequenced in a study of blood T cell repertoires in COVID-19. TCRdb's copy holds only in-frame clones and misses some; the assay was immunoSEQ multiplex PCR. The table lists approximately 440,000 clones, approximately 88% of them singletons, with around 13% in the top ten. Sequencing was carried out using peripheral blood. Receptors originate from a woman aged 45-65 years with COVID-19, enrolled during active disease.

This clone came up a few times. The rearrangement joins TRBV4-1 to TRBJ1-5; D uncertain. From germline, CDR1 is MGHRA and CDR2 YSYEKL. V shed 2 bases and J shed 4 bases, with 9 bases lying between them. The CDR3 is made up of 14 amino acids. Here the CDR3 reads CASSQNSLNQPQHF. The DNA of the CDR3 is TGCGCCAGCAGCCAAAACAGTCTAAATCAGCCCCAGCATTTT.

V usage is TRBV11-2 and J usage is TRBJ2-1, with 10 bases identical to TRBD2. The V gene end was trimmed by 5 bases and the J gene end by 7 bases; junction bases not matched to a gene: 11. Germline values: CDR1 SGHAT, CDR2 FQNNGV. The CDR3 is made up of 16 amino acids. In nucleotides, the CDR3 is TGTGCCAGCAGCCGCCTCGAGCGGGGGGGAGGGAATGAGCAGTTCTTC. It encodes CASSRLERGGGNEQFF.

The J gene is TRBJ2-5, the V gene TRBV27; TRBD2 aligns across 10 bases. The CDR3 totals 15 residues. The J segment lost 5 bases and the V segment lost 3 bases, leaving 6 bases of the junction unmatched. Germline loops: CDR1 MNHEY, CDR2 SMNVEV (reference sequence). The CDR3 coding sequence is TGTGCCAGCAGTTTCAGCGGGGGGGCCTGGGAGACCCAGTACTTC. As protein: CASSFSGGAWETQYF.

The chain recombines TRBV2 with TRBJ2-3; 8 nucleotides line up with TRBD1. The germline V gene encodes CDR1 SNHLY and CDR2 FYNNEI. The CDR3 extends over 13 amino acids. The V segment lost 11 bases and the J segment 5 bases; nucleotides outside the gene matches: 9. The CDR3 sequence is CASGTGPVDTQYF. The CDR3 DNA reads TGTGCCTCCGGGACAGGCCCCGTAGATACGCAGTATTTT. The full variable domain, completed using reference TRBV2 and TRBJ2-3, is EPEVTQTPSHQVTQMGQEVILRCVPISNHLYFYWYRQILGQKVEFLVSFYNNEISEKSEIFDDQFSVERPDGSNFTLKIRSTKLEDSAMYFCASGTGPVDTQYFGPGTRLTVL.

This clone occurred once. This rearrangement joins TRBV9 to TRBJ1-1; the D gene is possibly TRBD1 (5 bases). The CDR3 has 15 residues. V was cut by 4 bases and J by 4 bases, with 17 bases left in between. Germline V lookup: CDR1 SGDLS, CDR2 YYNGEE. DNA of the CDR3: TGTGCCAGCAGCCCCCACCGCGGGGGAGGCACTGAAGCTTTCTTT. Translation gives CASSPHRGGGTEAFF.

This clone has only one observation. Its ends do not fully match the called genes, so a read error is possible. The chain is built from TRBV6-6 and TRBJ2-7; D not resolved. The CDR3 covers 15 residues. Germline CDR1 reads MNHNY; CDR2 reads SVGAGI (reference sequence). The CDR3 loop reads CASSYLQKFHYEQYF. The CDR3 bases are TGTGCCAGCAGCTACTTACAAAAGTTTCACTACGAGCAGTACTTC.

The chain carries TRBV12-3 or TRBV12-4 and TRBJ2-3, with a weak D call TRBD2 (5 bases). CDR3 size: 12 residues. Trimming removed 5 bases at V and 8 bases at J, with 11 bases between. The CDR3 DNA is TGTGCCAGCAGTCCCCCGGGATTTACGCAGTATTTT. Its translation: CASSPPGFTQYF.

V gene TRBV19 combines with J gene TRBJ2-7; D is ambiguous. The CDR3 has 16 residues. Germline CDR1 LNHDA, CDR2 SQIVND (reference sequence). The V gene lost 5 bases and the J gene lost 1 base, with 18 bases spanning the gap. The CDR3 region is CASSPRRLGASYEQYF. In DNA form, the CDR3 reads TGTGCCAGTAGTCCCCGCCGGCTTGGAGCATCCTACGAGCAGTACTTC.

The gene calls are TRBV19 and TRBJ1-2, with a possible D match to TRBD1 (5 bases). The V end was cut by 5 bases, the J end by 6 bases, with 16 bases between. The length of the CDR3 is 14 residues. The germline V gene has CDR1 LNHDA and CDR2 SQIVND (reference sequence). Here the CDR3 DNA reads TGTGCCAGTAGTCCGGGGAGGGGTGAAGATGGCTACACCTTC. This gives the protein CASSPGRGEDGYTF.

This chain uses TRBV5-1 with TRBJ2-1, with 7 bases identical to TRBD1. The CDR3 runs to 16 residues. The V and J ends lost 4 bases and 1 base, in that order; junction bases with no gene match: 8. Germline V gene lookup returns CDR1 SGHRS and CDR2 YFSETQ. The CDR3: CASSPTGDRSYNEQFF. CDR3 coding DNA: TGCGCCAGCAGCCCTACAGGGGACAGATCCTACAATGAGCAGTTCTTC.

This chain uses TRBV30 with TRBJ2-4; no firm D call. The germline V and J ends were trimmed by 2 bases and 13 bases, with 15 bases remaining between them. Germline V gene lookup returns CDR1 GTSNPN and CDR2 SVGIG (reference sequence). This CDR3 has 12 residues. The chain's CDR3 is CAWSTGPAYQYF. CDR3 in DNA: TGTGCCTGGAGTACCGGTCCCGCATACCAGTACTTC. The complete variable domain, with remaining parts taken from reference TRBV30 and TRBJ2-4, reads SQTIHQWPATLVQPVGSPLSLECTVEGTSNPNLYWYRQAAGRGLQLLFYSVGIGQISSEVPQNLSASRPQDRQFILSSKKLLLSDSGFYLCAWSTGPAYQYFGAGTRLSVL.

V and J are TRBV12-3 or TRBV12-4 and TRBJ1-2, with no clear D. The CDR3 totals 13 residues. V was clipped by 5 bases and J by 8 bases, with 15 bases between them. CDR3 region: CASSIGLVVGYTF. CDR3 DNA: TGTGCCAGCAGTATCGGACTGGTGGTCGGCTACACCTTC.

The chain has TRBV18 and TRBJ2-7, with D tentatively TRBD1 (5 bases). The CDR3 has 14 amino acids. Germline V lookup: CDR1 KGHSH, CDR2 LQKENI. V lost 3 bases, J lost 5 bases, and 14 bases lay in between. CDR3 residues: CASSPSPGNDEQYF. For the CDR3, the DNA is TGTGCCAGCTCACCTTCGCCAGGGAACGACGAGCAGTACTTC.

This clone was detected a few times. The chain carries TRBV6-1 and TRBJ1-6; D is perhaps TRBD1 (5 bases). From germline, CDR1 is MNHNS and CDR2 SASEGT. The CDR3 runs to 16 residues. V lost 4 bases and J 7 bases, leaving 17 bases between the germline ends. The CDR3 is CASSARGGLGNSPLHF. The CDR3 nucleotides are TGTGCCAGCAGTGCCCGGGGGGGGTTAGGCAATTCACCCCTCCACTTT.

This chain connects TRBV5-1 to TRBJ1-1, with D possibly being TRBD1 (5 bases). Per the germline V gene, CDR1 is SGHRS and CDR2 is YFSETQ. The length of the CDR3 is 14 residues. V gave up 5 bases and J gave up 1 base, with 12 bases separating them. The CDR3 region has the DNA TGCGCCAGCAGGTGGAGTCAGGGGAACACTGAAGCTTTCTTT. Translating gives CASRWSQGNTEAFF.

This clone has just a few counts. The rearrangement joins TRBV12-5 to TRBJ1-6; a possible D gene is TRBD1 (5 bases). The CDR3 runs to 12 residues. The germline V and J ends were trimmed by 7 bases and 8 bases, with 9 bases remaining between them. From germline, CDR1 is LGHNT and CDR2 FRNRAP. CDR3 DNA: TGTGCTAGTGCCCAAGGGGATTCACCCCTCCACTTT. Translating gives CASAQGDSPLHF.

The genes are TRBV30 and TRBJ2-1; TRBD1 matches 9 bases. The CDR3 loop spans 15 amino acids. Germline loops: CDR1 GTSNPN, CDR2 SVGIG (reference sequence). With 5 bases clipped from V and 3 bases from J, the junction kept 8 bases outside the gene matches. The CDR3 reads CAWGLTGGVYNEQFF. CDR3 in DNA: TGTGCCTGGGGCCTTACAGGGGGCGTCTACAATGAGCAGTTCTTC.

The genes are TRBV7-9 and TRBJ2-2, with TRBD2 matching 11 bases. In germline, CDR1 is SEHNR, CDR2 FQNEAQ (reference sequence). The CDR3 has 16 residues. V shed 6 bases, J shed 4 bases, and the junction held 7 bases outside the gene matches. The CDR3 nucleotides read TGTGCCAGCAGTCCCCTAGCGGGGGGCACCACCGGGGAGCTGTTTTTT. Translation gives CASSPLAGGTTGELFF.

J is TRBJ2-1 and V is TRBV9; tentatively, D is TRBD2 (6 bases). Deletions cut 4 bases from V and 7 bases from J, with 24 bases between. Germline V gene data show CDR1 as SGDLS and CDR2 as YYNGEE. The CDR3 sequence is 17 residues long. This chain's CDR3 is CASSIPRDSYPGNEQFF. As DNA, the CDR3 is TGTGCCAGCAGCATCCCCCGGGACTCATATCCGGGGAATGAGCAGTTCTTC.

The chain employs TRBV11-2 and TRBJ1-2; the D is unclear. Germline assignment: CDR1 SGHAT and CDR2 FQNNGV. The ends were cut back, 2 bases at V and 3 bases at J, with 13 bases in the middle. This CDR3 spans 15 amino acids. This CDR3 reads CASSLSMSGDYGYTF. The CDR3 DNA reads as TGTGCCAGCAGCTTATCGATGAGCGGGGACTATGGCTACACCTTC. Complete variable domain (other parts from reference TRBV11-2 and TRBJ1-2): EAGVAQSPRYKIIEKRQSVAFWCNPISGHATLYWYQQILGQGPKLLIQFQNNGVVDDSQLPKDRFSAERLKGVDSTLKIQPAKLEDSAVYLCASSLSMSGDYGYTFGSGTRLTVV.